A single sample is the source of the 21 T cell receptor beta chains below, sequenced in a study of cytomegalovirus exposure and HLA in healthy donors. The PCR contained 60 Vbeta and 13 Jbeta primers. Sequencing used immunoSEQ multiplex PCR; TCRdb keeps in-frame clones, though not all of them. The repertoire holds over 120,000 clones, with roughly 70% as singletons. The source material was PBMCs. The receptors here all came from a woman aged 55-70 years in good health and CMV-seropositive.

The J gene is TRBJ2-5, the V gene TRBV25-1, with D unresolved. The CDR3 loop spans 12 amino acids. Per the germline V gene, CDR1 is MGHDK and CDR2 is SYGVNS. V lost 4 bases and J lost 2, with 5 bases in between. Here the CDR3 reads CASSAQQETQYF. Written as DNA, the CDR3 is TGTGCCAGCAGTGCTCAGCAAGAGACCCAGTACTTC.

The chain combines TRBV6-6 with TRBJ2-7; TRBD2 might be the D (6 bases). Germline loops: CDR1 MNHNY, CDR2 SVGAGI (reference sequence). The CDR3 extends over 15 amino acids. The V end was cut by 6 bases, the J end by 0 bases, with 15 bases between. In DNA form, the CDR3 reads TGTGCCAGCAGAAACGGGCGGGGCCACTCCTACGAGCAGTACTTC. Translation: CASRNGRGHSYEQYF.

This chain uses TRBV10-3 with TRBJ2-7; D remains unclear. V lost 6 bases and J lost 7, with 13 bases in between. Per the germline V gene, CDR1 is ENHRY and CDR2 is SYGVKD. The CDR3 has 12 residues. The CDR3 sequence: CAISEIVGEQYF. Written as DNA, the CDR3 is TGTGCCATCAGCGAAATTGTCGGGGAGCAGTACTTC.

As concerns this clone: In the same sample, other DNA sequences code for this CDR3. This chain uses TRBV6-1 with TRBJ1-5, with TRBD1 matching over 7 bases. From germline, CDR1 is MNHNS and CDR2 SASEGT. The V gene end was trimmed by 2 bases and the J gene end by 4 bases; junction bases not matched to a gene: 2. The CDR3 is 14 amino acids. The CDR3 nucleotides are TGTGCCAGCAGTGAAAACAGGGGAAATCAGCCCCAGCATTTT. Its translation: CASSENRGNQPQHF.

This sequence joins TRBV28 and TRBJ1-5, with D perhaps TRBD1 (5 bases). The V gene's germline CDR1 is MDHEN and CDR2 SYDVKM. The CDR3 runs 14 residues. Trimming pared 6 bases from V and 1 base from J, leaving 10 bases between. The CDR3 sequence is CASSGGRSNQPQHF. CDR3 sequence (DNA): TGTGCCAGCAGCGGGGGACGGAGCAATCAGCCCCAGCATTTT.

V is TRBV28 and J is TRBJ1-4; unclear D gene. The germline V gene encodes CDR1 MDHEN and CDR2 SYDVKM. Trimming left V 5 bases short and J 8 bases short, with 18 bases between. The CDR3 sequence is 15 residues long. The CDR3 coding sequence is TGTGCCAGCAGTGACCAAACACTTCTACAGGAAAAACTGTTTTTT. Its protein product is CASSDQTLLQEKLFF.

The chain joins TRBV5-1 to TRBJ1-4; a weak D match, TRBD1 (6 bases). Germline V lookup: CDR1 SGHRS, CDR2 YFSETQ. Trimming left V 3 bases short and J 4 bases short, with 10 bases between. The CDR3 is 14 residues long. CDR3 amino acids: CASSSGEFNEKLFF. CDR3 nucleotides: TGCGCCAGCAGCTCAGGGGAATTTAATGAAAAACTGTTTTTT.

The chain has TRBV27 and TRBJ1-1; perhaps TRBD1 as D (5 bases). Trimming pared 3 bases from V and 7 bases from J, leaving 15 bases between. The CDR3 has 14 amino acids. The germline V gene encodes CDR1 MNHEY and CDR2 SMNVEV (reference sequence). CDR3 DNA: TGTGCCAGCAGTTTGTCCGGCACAGGAGTTGAAGCTTTCTTT. It yields the protein CASSLSGTGVEAFF.

This clone was detected only a few times. The chain joins TRBV29-1 to TRBJ1-5; 9 bases are shared with TRBD1. The CDR3 extends over 16 amino acids. The germline V gene encodes CDR1 SQVTM and CDR2 ANQGSEA. Losses at the gene ends were 5 bases for V and 0 bases for J; bases not matched to a gene: 8. CDR3 nucleotide sequence: TGCAGCGTTTCGGGACAGGGTCGTTATAGCAATCAGCCCCAGCATTTT. It encodes CSVSGQGRYSNQPQHF.

The chain employs TRBV11-2 and TRBJ2-1; 9 bases map to TRBD2. This CDR3 region has 14 residues. The J segment lost 3 bases and the V segment lost 6 bases, leaving 3 bases of the junction unmatched. Germline loops: CDR1 SGHAT, CDR2 FQNNGV. CDR3 residues: CASRAGGNYNEQFF. Written as DNA, the CDR3 is TGTGCCAGCAGGGCGGGAGGGAACTACAATGAGCAGTTCTTC.

This clone is a singleton in its sample. The rearrangement uses TRBV9 and TRBJ2-7, with 7 bases aligning to TRBD2. The junction had 11 bases not matched to a gene; V was cut back by 4 bases and J by 4 bases. Germline V gene lookup returns CDR1 SGDLS and CDR2 YYNGEE. The CDR3 loop spans 15 amino acids. CDR3 coding DNA: TGTGCCAGCAGCCCTAGCGGCCAGGAATCATACGAGCAGTACTTC. It specifies CASSPSGQESYEQYF. The full variable domain, with the rest looked up from reference TRBV9 and TRBJ2-7, is DSGVTQTPKHLITATGQRVTLRCSPRSGDLSVYWYQQSLDQGLQFLIQYYNGEERAKGNILERFSAQQFPDLHSELNLSSLELGDSALYFCASSPSGQESYEQYFGPGTRLTVT.

This sequence joins TRBV5-1 and TRBJ1-2, with TRBD1 matching 8 bases. The germline V gene encodes CDR1 SGHRS and CDR2 YFSETQ. Trimming removed 2 bases from V and 4 bases from J; junction bases left unmatched: 7. The CDR3 runs to 15 residues. The CDR3 sequence is CASSFRDRHPYGYTF. In DNA, the CDR3 is TGCGCCAGCAGCTTCCGGGACAGGCATCCCTATGGCTACACCTTC.

CDR3 protein: CASSPGQSEQYF. The CDR3 DNA reads as TGTGCCAGCTCACCGGGACAAAGCGAGCAGTACTTC. The chain couples TRBV18 to TRBJ2-7; D perhaps matches TRBD1 (6 bases). Germline CDR1 and CDR2: KGHSH and LQKENI. The V and J ends lost 3 bases and 6 bases respectively, with 9 bases between them. The CDR3 length is 12 residues.

The V call is TRBV10-3, the J call TRBJ1-1; 7 bases align to TRBD1. Germline V gives CDR1 ENHRY, CDR2 SYGVKD. CDR3 length: 13 amino acids. Trimming took 10 bases from V and 4 from J; bases not matched to a gene: 9. The CDR3 loop is CATRDRDATEAFF. Written as DNA, the CDR3 is TGTGCCACACGCGACAGGGACGCCACTGAAGCTTTCTTT.

The chain employs TRBV2 and TRBJ1-1, with 7 bases that match TRBD1. Germline V gives CDR1 SNHLY, CDR2 FYNNEI. The CDR3 contains 14 residues. Trimming cost V 7 bases and J 3 bases; bases outside gene matches: 8. CDR3 sequence reads: CASTGTVEDTEAFF. The CDR3 DNA reads TGTGCCAGCACCGGGACAGTGGAGGACACTGAAGCTTTCTTT. Full variable domain (remainder filled in from reference TRBV2 and TRBJ1-1): EPEVTQTPSHQVTQMGQEVILRCVPISNHLYFYWYRQILGQKVEFLVSFYNNEISEKSEIFDDQFSVERPDGSNFTLKIRSTKLEDSAMYFCASTGTVEDTEAFFGQGTRLTVV.

Of note for this clone: One end of the junction fails to match germline, which may point to a read error. Other DNA sequences in this specimen translate into the identical CDR3. This chain joins TRBV6-6 and TRBJ2-7; D not resolved. The CDR3 runs to 11 residues. Germline CDR1 MNHNY, CDR2 SVGAGI (reference sequence). CDR3 sequence: CASSYSDEQYF. CDR3 DNA sequence: TGTGCCAGCAGTTACTCCGACGAGCAGTACTTC.

The chain has TRBV30 and TRBJ2-1, with D possibly being TRBD1 (6 bases). The CDR3 sequence is 15 residues long. V lost 0 bases and J 1 base, leaving 10 bases between the germline ends. Germline-derived CDR1 and CDR2 are GTSNPN and SVGIG (reference sequence). The CDR3 spells CAWSVRRGSYNEQFF. CDR3 nucleotides: TGTGCCTGGAGTGTACGCAGGGGTTCCTACAATGAGCAGTTCTTC.

As to this clone: Other DNA sequences of this sample code for an identical CDR3. The chain links TRBV2 to TRBJ1-2; 8 bases fit TRBD1. Trimming removed 3 bases from V and 4 bases from J; junction bases left unmatched: 4. CDR3 length: 14 residues. Germline-derived CDR1 and CDR2 are SNHLY and FYNNEI. The CDR3 loop reads CASSERQGTYGYTF. DNA for the CDR3: TGTGCCAGCAGTGAGAGACAGGGGACCTATGGCTACACCTTC.

This clone was observed a handful of times. The V gene is TRBV18, the J gene TRBJ1-5, with a tentative D call TRBD1 (5 bases). Trimming took 3 bases from V and 1 from J, leaving 16 bases between them. The CDR3 is 17 residues long. In germline, CDR1 is KGHSH, CDR2 LQKENI. Here the CDR3 DNA reads TGTGCCAGCTCACCTAGGGACGGGGGAGCGAGCAATCAGCCCCAGCATTTT. Protein: CASSPRDGGASNQPQHF.

This chain connects TRBV6-6 to TRBJ2-3; 10 nucleotides align to TRBD2. The germline V gene encodes CDR1 MNHNY and CDR2 SVGAGI (reference sequence). The CDR3 is made up of 14 amino acids. Trimming removed 8 bases from V and 3 bases from J; junction bases left unmatched: 5. The CDR3 DNA sequence: TGTGCCAGCCTCTCTAGCGGGAGAACAGATACGCAGTATTTT. It specifies CASLSSGRTDTQYF.

This chain joins TRBV18 and TRBJ2-1; D call uncertain. V was trimmed by 2 bases and J by 7 bases, leaving 3 bases between them. Germline V gene data show CDR1 as KGHSH and CDR2 as LQKENI. CDR3 length: 11 amino acids. CDR3 in DNA: TGTGCCAGCTCACCAGAGAATGAGCAGTTCTTC. It translates to CASSPENEQFF.